The present TCR beta chain was sequenced within a study of blood T cells in healthy people across ages. Donor samples were obtained from healthy Caucasian individuals from Russia, aged 6 to 90. Trimming stripped 4 bases from V and 3 bases from J, with 13 bases between. The CDR3 covers 14 residues. The germline V gene has CDR1 MNHEY and CDR2 SVGEGT. Study observations and caveats: Naive CD4+ cells and diversity were both higher in long-lived donors than in aged donors. PBMCs were not sorted, which prevented a conclusive comparison of naive versus antigen-experienced cells. With age, beta diversity per million T cells declined roughly linearly, significantly by 40.

Primed by a sample-barcoded 5' primer and a J-beta primer mix, a second PCR proceeded for about 6 to 12 cycles. TCRdb used MiXCR to reprocess the 5' RACE reads, holding one entry per CDR3 protein. The table has around 780,000 distinct CDR3 sequences, approximately 53% seen once. As for this clonotype: No antigen is known for it. As the CDR3 is not closed by the conserved phenylalanine or tryptophan, this likely results from a read error.

This chain links TRBV6-2 or TRBV6-3 with TRBJ2-7; weak D call: TRBD1 (5 bases). This TCR derives from a man in his forties in good health. Material for sequencing was blood. CDR3 DNA: TGTGCCAGCAGTTTTTCAGGGTCGGTCTACGAGCAGTACCTC. It yields the protein CASSFSGSVYEQYL.